This TCR beta chain was observed in a study of blood T cell repertoires in COVID-19. For the study at large: Sample material is recorded as cDNA or gDNA derived from T cells, B-cell-depleted T cells, or PBMCs.

Per the original methods: Amplified reference gene primers provided the basis for estimating nucleated cell counts. Clones were read by immunoSEQ multiplex PCR, and TCRdb kept only the in-frame ones, dropping some. V, J and clone size are taken as reported in that table, and D and trimming were inferred from the DNA itself. The repertoire holds about 370,000 clones, with around 90% as singletons. CDR1 is SEHNR and CDR2 is FQNEAQ in the germline V gene (reference sequence). The CDR3 consists of 17 residues. The V segment lost 4 bases and the J segment 4 bases; nucleotides outside the gene matches: 11. Followed over time, Seattle patients had been enrolled while infection was active.

The TCR comes from a woman aged 25-40 years with COVID-19, enrolled during active disease. The sequenced sample consisted of peripheral blood. This chain links TRBV7-9 with TRBJ2-3; 10 bases agree with TRBD2. This CDR3 is CASSSTRGTSAPDTQYF. As DNA, the CDR3 is TGTGCCAGCAGCTCGACGAGGGGGACTAGCGCGCCAGATACGCAGTATTTT.